This T cell receptor beta chain was identified in a study of CD8+CD57+ T cells in acquired aplastic anemia. On the study more broadly: The study obtained 9 million to 13 million reads on average for CD4+ cells from healthy donors.

Germline values: CDR1 SGHTA, CDR2 FQGNSA. CDR3 length: 15 residues. The V and J ends lost 5 bases and 11 bases respectively, with 24 bases between them. Notes on this clonotype: The antigen remains unidentified.

The study's findings and limits: Patients and controls shared 25 to 35 CD8+ CDR3 sequences, highly expressed in patients. CD8+ Simpson's diversity showed no significant patient-control difference.

The study profiled TCR beta VDJ and CDR3 using genomic DNA as template. MiXCR, applied by TCRdb to the reads, yields one record per CDR3 protein. Of approximately 380,000 distinct CDR3 sequences listed, about 70% were seen once; the top ten hold under 4.5%. Sequences were obtained from sorted CD4+, CD8+, or CD8+CD57+ T cells (not recorded which) from PBMCs. The V gene is TRBV7-2, the J gene TRBJ1-1; D might be TRBD1 (5 bases). The TCR sequence derives from a human donor in good health, serving as a control. The CDR3 protein is CASSRKPGLGHGAFF. The CDR3 DNA reads as TGTGCCAGCAGCAGGAAACCGGGACTAGGACATGGGGCTTTCTTT.